Listed below are T cell receptor beta chains from one sample, sequenced in a study of T-cell memory formation after mild COVID-19. Each CDR3 protein is one row after TCRdb ran MiXCR on the 5' RACE reads. The profile shows roughly 480,000 distinct CDR3 sequences, nearly 25% of them singletons. The sample taken for sequencing was PBMCs or a T cell subset sorted from them (not recorded which). Receptor source: an adult woman who had mild COVID-19 (a few samples of this study predate the infection). Cell type and time point are not known. Both conserved end residues are part of each CDR3. A row's size may be missing; if present it is once, few, many or a size class.

TRBJ1-4 few TRBV20-1 12 CSARDLGEKLFF
TRBJ2-7 . TRBV3-1 14 CASKRTGASYEQYF
TRBJ2-3 many TRBV5-1 14 CASSLGGSTDTQYF
TRBJ2-6 . TRBV7-3 15 CASGDRGAGANVLTF
TRBJ2-1 . TRBV7-9 16 CASSSATGGSYNEQFF
TRBJ1-2 . TRBV7-9 15 CASSLEGEIGYGYTF
TRBJ1-2 . TRBV2 14 CASRRDRWSYGYTF
TRBJ2-1 . TRBV5-5 16 CASSLAGTGGLNEQFF
TRBJ1-2 few TRBV28 14 CASSYGHLENGYTF
TRBJ2-3 . TRBV5-1 16 CASSPAPGASTDTQYF
TRBJ2-1 few TRBV29-1 14 CSVEARLAGNEQFF
TRBJ1-1 . TRBV30 12 CAWSVVGAEAFF
TRBJ2-1 few TRBV11-1 14 CASSPLWVGDEQFF
TRBJ2-7 many TRBV29-1 14 CSVETSGTTYEQYF
TRBJ2-5 . TRBV7-3 15 CASSPEAGGMETQYF
TRBJ2-3 few TRBV20-1 15 CSASRGTSGTDTQYF
TRBJ2-7 few TRBV29-1 14 CSVLGDRAPYEQYF
TRBJ2-2 few TRBV5-6 15 CASSRDPLNTGELFF
TRBJ2-1 . TRBV12-3/TRBV12-4 13 CASSLTAFLGQFF
TRBJ2-5 . TRBV18 18 CASSTTSAGSGSGETQYF
TRBJ1-5 . TRBV7-9 12 CASSERAQPQHF
TRBJ2-7 few TRBV11-2 13 CASRPTGSNEQYF
TRBJ2-7 . TRBV4-1 16 CASSQRLAGTSYEQYF
TRBJ1-2 . TRBV6-1 13 CASSERAYYGYTF
TRBJ2-7 few TRBV9 12 CPGPGLHYEQYF
TRBJ2-5 . TRBV2 16 CASSGAAGARGETQYF
TRBJ2-7 few TRBV10-3 17 CAISGSSKRGTLYEQYF
TRBJ2-7 . TRBV5-1 12 CASSPHEREQYF
TRBJ2-2 . TRBV24-1 17 CATSDPKAGVNTGELFF